This T cell receptor (beta chain) stems from a study of T-cell reconstitution after alpha-beta-depleted transplantation in children. This clonotype has more than one count but fewer than ten. The antigen is unknown. Unique molecular identifiers were incorporated into the prepared TCRbeta library. In TCRdb, the PCR reads were re-called with MiXCR into one record per CDR3 protein. Of some 350,000 distinct CDR3 sequences in the sample, roughly 16% were seen once. Overall study results and limits: Roughly two months post-transplant, alpha-beta T cells reportedly originated from several hundred graft clones that had expanded. High day-60 TCRbeta diversity in some patients came from surviving recipient T cells and thymic progenitors. Newly made T cells mostly supplied T-cell counts and diversity one year after transplant.

Germline V gives CDR1 MNHEY, CDR2 SVGAGI. V was clipped by 2 bases and J by 0 bases, with 14 bases between them. The CDR3 is made up of 17 amino acids. The gene calls are TRBV6-5 and TRBJ2-1; TRBD2 might be the D (5 bases). The specimen comprised PBMCs, mostly from graft donor cells, sampled 360 days after TCRalphabeta/CD19-depleted stem cell transplant. The TCR comes from a male patient aged 2-10 years who had a stem cell transplant for acute lymphoblastic leukemia, so the T cells may come from the graft donor. CDR3 loop: CASSYGASPFSYNEQFF. The CDR3 nucleotides are TGTGCCAGCAGTTACGGTGCTAGCCCTTTCTCCTACAATGAGCAGTTCTTC.